This TCR beta chain was captured by sequencing in a study of cytomegalovirus exposure and HLA in healthy donors (dated by TCRdb to about 2017). Concerning the study at large: According to an earlier analysis of a few hundred of the donors, about 179 million T cells yielded roughly 110 million unique TCR beta sequences and around 280 Gb of sequence data. Roughly 300 gigabases of sequencing data and approximately 85 million unique TCR sequences were included in an early release covering over 600 HLA-typed donors. The genetic ancestry cluster associated with self-reported Caucasian donors included over 80% of the approximately 400 genotyped donors. The study was designed to test whether signatures of past pathogen exposure could be identified by cataloging public T cell receptors. The study used immunosequencing to profile the T cell repertoires of more than 650 subjects and linked those repertoires to cytomegalovirus serostatus. In addition to the first cohort of 666 subjects, a separate validation cohort of approximately 110 different subjects was used. To predict cytomegalovirus infection status, the study brought together high-throughput TCR immunosequencing, statistical association of individual TCRs with disease status, and machine learning. In a later analysis, previously published TCR beta repertoires from roughly 710 donors were re-analyzed and high-resolution HLA genotyping was added so that TCR occurrence patterns could be studied. Rather than using new phenotypic data, the later analysis identified candidate immune exposures from TCR beta sequences and from how often those sequences occurred across donors. To decide whether each TCR beta V gene segment behaved as functional or pseudogenic, an earlier analysis of some 600 of the donors relied on high-throughput TCR beta sequencing. Alongside the repertoire data, information on donor age, sex, ethnicity and CMV serostatus was compiled. A later genetic analysis used genome-wide SNP genotypes for about 65% of the 666 donors, treating that subset as a discovery cohort. All discovery cohort repertoires had been generated using a single sequencing platform. HLA typing covered class I and class II loci at four-digit resolution. Typing coverage differed by locus: A, B, C, DRB1 and DQB1 were typed in about 620-630 donors, DQA1 in roughly 510, DPA1 in some 570, and DPB1 in just under 490. Several DR-DQ haplotypes were treated as single units for association and clustering because of strong linkage in the cohort. Among approximately 370 genotyped donors of the cohort, an average of around 250,000 unique TCR beta nucleotide sequences was sequenced per donor, of which about 19% were non-productive. Overall study outcomes, separate from this receptor: In a later analysis, most CMV-associated TCR beta chains were found to appear HLA-restricted, with HLA associations seemingly driven largely by CMV exposure. Because HLA typing was unavailable for some donors at each locus, only the typed subset was used in association tests. A later analysis reported that several top co-occurrence clusters appeared linked to parvovirus B19, influenza, CMV and Epstein-Barr virus. Three of the identified cytomegalovirus-associated TCR beta chains were confirmed in vitro to be specific for cytomegalovirus antigens. In a later analysis, HLA-associated TCR beta chains showed more clonal expansion and lower generation probabilities than non-associated chains that were equally common. A later genetic analysis reported fewer N-insertions in productive TCRs among donors in an Asian-associated ancestry cluster than the roughly 620-donor mean. CMV serostatus was the only immune exposure information available for the cohort. The presence/absence analyses assumed that sequencing depth was roughly uniform across donors, and that assumption may not be true. The earlier analysis of nearly 600 of the donors excluded some 15 rarely observed V segments, including chromosome 9 orphons, because counts were too low. In both the original and validation cohorts, the classifier was reported to diagnose cytomegalovirus status with high specificity and sensitivity. Linkage disequilibrium might explain the correlated functional status among segregating V segments, but an unknown experimental factor could not be excluded. The cohort was sequenced for TCR beta chains only, and without alpha or paired-chain data the features that could be detected were limited. The study gave a list of about 170 TCR beta chains associated with cytomegalovirus. A later analysis associated some 17,000 TCR beta sequences with specific HLA alleles at a false discovery rate of 0.05. A further reported finding was that TCR beta sequences accurately predicted the HLA-A and HLA-B alleles for most subjects in the first cohort. In an earlier analysis of about 600 of the donors, most TCR beta V segments appeared in productive rearrangements about 87% or about 30% of the time, broadly matching IMGT annotations. According to the authors, the approach could potentially be generalized to other disease states and immunological phenotypes. Some IMGT-functional V segments, including TRBV6-2 and TRBV6-3, could not be distinguished by the 87-base-pair reads and were therefore excluded. Strong co-occurrence of HLA alleles, especially DR and DQ, made assigning TCR associations to individual alleles difficult. In a later genetic analysis, a missense DCLRE1C variant was associated with V-gene and J-gene trimming of TCR beta chains, and the association was replicated in an independent cohort. Most TCR sequences were observed very rarely across donors, whereas some public TCRs were present in many individuals. In a later analysis, TCR association rates were found to vary across HLA loci, with the most associated TCRs seen for DRB1 alleles and the fewest for HLA-C alleles. A group of highly shared sequence variants was considered likely to be a technical artifact of the sequencing pipeline.

In total, around 600 healthy bone marrow donors made up the cohort. All cohort members were sampled while nominally healthy, although unrecorded immune exposures were likely present. The donor was CMV seronegative and was included in the group of about 400 seronegative cohort members. A peripheral blood sample was collected from each donor, and TCR beta sequencing was performed on peripheral blood mononuclear cells. Genomic DNA was extracted from the blood cell samples with the Qiagen DNeasy Blood Extraction Kit. Based on the germline V gene, the CDR1 and CDR2 sequences are SGHAT and FQNNGV. V and J are trimmed by 4 bases and 4 bases, and the gene matches miss 9 bases of the junction. The CDR3 sequence holds 15 residues, the cysteine and phenylalanine included. Kept here is only the CDR3 DNA, which spans 45 bases and is read in frame from base 1. Libraries were constructed by the immunoSEQ multiplex PCR assay. For the multiplex PCR, a mixture combining 60 forward primers for TCR Vbeta segments and 13 reverse primers for TCR Jbeta segments was used. A multiplex PCR assay on genomic DNA amplified the CDR3 region of rearranged TCR beta genes. Amplified TCR beta libraries were sequenced as 87-base-pair reads on the Illumina HiSeq System. The authors' pipeline ran thus. In a later analysis, tens of millions of unique TCR beta chains were counted across the 666 repertoires, and around 10 million of these chains were shared by at least two donors. Raw reads were error-corrected and collapsed into unique sequences by a nearest-neighbor algorithm in which closely related sequences were merged to remove PCR and sequencing errors. To assign V, D and J gene segments, CDR3 sequences were aligned to IMGT reference sequences. For a sequence to be retained, a match of at least six nucleotides to both a V gene segment and a J gene segment was required. A rearrangement was called productive if the CDR3 had no stop codons and remained in frame with V and J, and every other rearrangement was called non-productive. CDR3 was defined by IMGT convention, running from the second conserved V-encoded cysteine to the conserved J-encoded phenylalanine. The earlier analysis of a few hundred of the donors excluded any sequence lacking an unambiguous match to a single V gene segment. In an earlier analysis of a few hundred of the donors, a V segment was called functional when productive rearrangements were above 56.7%, and segregating when the standard deviation between donors exceeded 5%. To diagnose cytomegalovirus status from the catalog of TCR beta chain sequences, a statistical classification framework was built. A later analysis assigned V and J genes by comparing TCR nucleotide sequences with IMGT/GENE-DB human TR gene sequences. Using the TCRdist pipeline, a later analysis assigned CDR3 sequences along with most-parsimonious VDJ recombination scenarios. In a later analysis, each TCR beta chain was defined by its CDR3 amino acid sequence together with its V-gene family, and reads lacking a unique V-gene family were excluded. To address suspected cross-contamination and a sequencing artifact, a later analysis removed 592 highly shared, low-generation-probability nucleotide sequences. In a later analysis, a clonal expansion index for each public chain was calculated from normalized within-repertoire ranks of inferred template counts. In a later analysis, generation probabilities were computed using a VDJ recombination model fitted to out-of-frame rearrangements, and the results were checked against IGoR. A later analysis scored TCR-TCR, TCR-HLA and TCR-CMV co-occurrence with hypergeometric tests, applying a repertoire-size bias correction to TCR pairs. To estimate false discovery rates, a later analysis permuted the HLA or CMV assignments 20 times. In a later analysis, co-occurring TCRs were grouped using DBSCAN, with TCRdist sequence similarity added in when clustering inside HLA-allele-positive subsets. Repertoires with fewer than 30,000 or more than 120,000 public chains, plus five repertoires with anomalous nucleotide sharing, were excluded from co-occurrence clustering. As stored in TCRdb, this immuneACCESS dataset retains in-frame rearrangements with V and J assigned. A fraction of the clones does not appear; measured against another copy, unresolved V genes explain less than half of the discrepancy, and the remainder lacks a known reason. V and J calls plus clone size are reproduced from that table; the DNA served to infer D and trimming. The sample has 150,000 to 160,000 clones on record, 65% to 80% of them singletons. 2.8% of the sample comes from the top ten.

To note about this clone: Its antigen is not yet known. Base qualities were left out, and no much larger clone turns up one base away.

The material sequenced was PBMCs. This clonotype was sampled from a man aged 18 to 29 in good health and CMV-seronegative. The chain is assembled from TRBV11-2 and TRBJ1-2, with 7 middle bases fitting TRBD1. The CDR3 protein is CASSSNSGTVYGYTF. The sequence in DNA is TGTGCCAGCAGCTCAAACTCCGGGACAGTCTATGGCTACACCTTC. With the rest looked up from the reference TRBV11-2 and TRBJ1-2 genes rather than sequenced, the full variable domain is EAGVAQSPRYKIIEKRQSVAFWCNPISGHATLYWYQQILGQGPKLLIQFQNNGVVDDSQLPKDRFSAERLKGVDSTLKIQPAKLEDSAVYLCASSSNSGTVYGYTFGSGTRLTVV.